A single sample is the source of the 10 T cell receptor beta chains below, sequenced in a study of cytomegalovirus exposure and HLA in healthy donors. It was with 60 Vbeta and 13 Jbeta primers that the PCR ran. Some clones are missing from TCRdb's copy, which holds only in-frame ones; the method was immunoSEQ multiplex PCR. The data contain 130,000 or so clones, roughly 82% of them singletons. What was sequenced was PBMCs. These TCRs come from a woman in her late teens or twenties in good health and CMV-seronegative.

The chain is built from TRBV7-2 and TRBJ1-1; 8 positions agree with TRBD1. Germline V lookup: CDR1 SGHTA, CDR2 FQGNSA. This CDR3 has 14 residues. Trimming removed 2 bases from V and 4 bases from J; junction bases left unmatched: 3. This chain's CDR3 is CASSLRQGATEAFF. The CDR3 nucleotides are TGTGCCAGCAGCTTAAGGCAGGGGGCCACTGAAGCTTTCTTT.

J is TRBJ1-2 and V is TRBV30; TRBD1 aligns across 9 bases. The germline V gene has CDR1 GTSNPN and CDR2 SVGIG (reference sequence). Trimming took 2 bases from V and 6 from J; bases not matched to a gene: 19. CDR3 length: 18 residues. The CDR3 nucleotides read TGTGCCTGGAGTTTAGACCGGGACAGGGCGACTACCGCAGATGGCTACACCTTC. Translated, it gives CAWSLDRDRATTADGYTF.

This clone has just one count. This chain uses TRBV2 with TRBJ1-6; no reliable D call. CDR3 length equals 16 residues. The V and J ends lost 1 base and 9 bases respectively, with 16 bases between them. The germline V gene has CDR1 SNHLY and CDR2 FYNNEI. In nucleotides, the CDR3 is TGTGCCAGCAGTGAAGAGCGCCCCGAGCACGGTTCACCCCTCCACTTT. The encoded protein is CASSEERPEHGSPLHF.

The chain joins TRBV10-1 to TRBJ2-1, with 13 bases identical to TRBD2. V gave up 3 bases and J gave up 10 bases; unmatched junction bases: 9. The length of the CDR3 is 16 residues. Germline V lookup: CDR1 WNHNN, CDR2 SYGVQD (reference sequence). The CDR3 DNA is TGCGCCAGCAGTGATTTAGGACTAGCGGGAGTCGAGGAGCAGTTCTTC. Its protein is CASSDLGLAGVEEQFF.

V is TRBV5-5 and J is TRBJ2-5, with TRBD1 matching 10 bases. The better agreement between TRBJ2-7 and the DNA end casts doubt on the J call. Germline V gene sequence: CDR1 SGHKS, CDR2 YYEKEE (reference sequence). CDR3 length: 18 residues. In DNA, the CDR3 is TGTGCCAGCAGCTTTTTGACAGGGGGCGTAAAATATGGATACGAGCAGTACTTC. This gives the protein CASSFLTGGVKYGYEQYF.

The rearrangement joins TRBV15 to TRBJ2-1, with a possible D match to TRBD2 (6 bases). The germline V gene encodes CDR1 LNHNV and CDR2 YYDKDF (reference sequence). Deletions cut 5 bases from V and 8 bases from J, with 19 bases between. The CDR3 covers 15 residues. The CDR3 DNA reads as TGTGCCACCAGCGGAGGGGTGGCGTCTCGGGATGAGCAGTTCTTC. Translating gives CATSGGVASRDEQFF.

V usage is TRBV7-2 and J usage is TRBJ1-2; D may be TRBD1 (5 bases). Trimming took 5 bases from V and 6 from J, leaving 19 bases between them. CDR3 size: 15 residues. CDR1 is SGHTA, CDR2 FQGNSA, per germline. CDR3 loop: CASSPLGGGIHGYTF. As DNA, the CDR3 is TGTGCCAGCAGCCCCCTTGGGGGGGGGATTCATGGCTACACCTTC.

The chain joins TRBV6-5 to TRBJ1-2, with D tentatively TRBD1 (5 bases). The CDR3 is 14 amino acids. Trimming left V 0 bases short and J 4 bases short, with 9 bases between. Germline CDR1 MNHEY, CDR2 SVGAGI. CDR3 residues: CASSYSSGGYGYTF. DNA for the CDR3: TGTGCCAGCAGTTACTCGAGCGGGGGCTATGGCTACACCTTC.

This sequence joins TRBV7-9 and TRBJ2-1; a possible D gene is TRBD1 (6 bases). The germline V gene encodes CDR1 SEHNR and CDR2 FQNEAQ (reference sequence). The V end was cut by 7 bases, the J end by 1 base, with 11 bases between. CDR3 length: 14 residues. The CDR3 region has the DNA TGTGCCAGCATTGAGGGGGAGTCCTACAATGAGCAGTTCTTC. It codes for CASIEGESYNEQFF.

The genes are TRBV19 and TRBJ1-5; tentative D call: TRBD1 (5 bases). The CDR3 has 17 residues. V was trimmed by 1 base and J by 0 bases, leaving 13 bases between them. Germline loops: CDR1 LNHDA, CDR2 SQIVND (reference sequence). The CDR3 reads CASSIGPGTYSNQPQHF. The CDR3 coding sequence is TGTGCCAGTAGTATAGGCCCCGGGACTTATAGCAATCAGCCCCAGCATTTT.